The clone carrying this T cell receptor (beta chain) was recorded once. The V and J ends lost 0 bases and 2 bases respectively, with 9 bases between them. The length of the CDR3 is 14 residues. Germline assignment: CDR1 SGHNT and CDR2 YYREEE (reference sequence). The data originate from a study of blood T cell repertoires in COVID-19. Study-wide context: Both acute and convalescent COVID-19 samples were obtained from the United States, Italy and Spain. T cells, B-cell-depleted T cells, or PBMCs supplied cDNA or gDNA.

Per the authors' pipeline: Estimation of nucleated cell counts relied on the amplification of reference gene primers. The protocol was immunoSEQ multiplex PCR, while the TCRdb copy is restricted to in-frame clones and leaves out a portion. V and J calls and clone size are those listed in that table; D and trimming were worked out from the DNA. The sample shows some 340,000 clones, around 87% of them seen only once. The age range of participants was 18 to 89 years, with residence in approximately 25 US areas. The chain couples TRBV5-4 to TRBJ2-7, with a tentative D call TRBD1 (5 bases). Input material: PBMCs or T cells enriched from blood (not recorded which). The sequence was collected from a woman aged 25-40 years who had recovered from COVID-19. CDR3 in DNA: TGTGCCAGCAGCTTGGAGGGGAATCCCTACGAGCAGTACTTC. Translating it yields CASSLEGNPYEQYF.